The 6 T cell receptor beta chains reported below all come from one sample, sequenced in a study of blood T cell repertoires in COVID-19. Only in-frame clones appear in the TCRdb table, and some are missing; sequencing was by immunoSEQ multiplex PCR. The data hold about 220,000 clones, with approximately 81% observed a single time. Sequenced material: peripheral blood. These receptors were obtained from a man aged 50-60 years who had recovered from COVID-19.

The V call is TRBV14, the J call TRBJ1-2; no definite D call. V shed 4 bases and J shed 8 bases, with 14 bases lying between them. There are 13 residues in the CDR3. CDR1 is SGHDN, CDR2 FVKESK, per germline. The CDR3 DNA reads TGTGCCAGCAGCCCAGTTGGAAAACAGGGCTACACCTTC. Its protein is CASSPVGKQGYTF.

The CDR3 DNA follows: TGCGCCAGCAGCAATCGACAGGACCATACTGGCTACACCTTC. It specifies CASSNRQDHTGYTF. V and J are TRBV5-1 and TRBJ1-2; the D gene is possibly TRBD1 (6 bases). The CDR3 spans 14 residues. Germline loops: CDR1 SGHRS, CDR2 YFSETQ. The V end was cut by 4 bases, the J end by 7 bases, with 17 bases between.

The rearrangement joins TRBV27 to TRBJ2-7, with TRBD2 matching over 8 bases. V shed 5 bases and J 3 bases; nucleotides not matched to a gene: 9. CDR1 MNHEY and CDR2 SMNVEV come from the germline V gene (reference sequence). The CDR3 consists of 15 residues. For the CDR3, the DNA is TGTGCCAGCAGTATCCTTAGCGGGGCAGGCTACGAGCAGTACTTC. Protein: CASSILSGAGYEQYF.

This clone appeared once. This chain connects TRBV19 to TRBJ1-1; D perhaps matches TRBD1 (5 bases). Germline V gene sequence: CDR1 LNHDA, CDR2 SQIVND (reference sequence). This CDR3 region has 17 residues. V lost 0 bases and J lost 0, with 14 bases in between. DNA for the CDR3: TGTGCCAGTAGTATAGAAATCTCGACAGCCATGAACACTGAAGCTTTCTTT. It is translated as CASSIEISTAMNTEAFF.

The chain uses TRBV18 and TRBJ2-7, with D perhaps TRBD1 (6 bases). This CDR3 has 15 residues. The germline V and J ends were trimmed by 2 bases and 3 bases, with 14 bases remaining between them. Germline-derived CDR1 and CDR2 are KGHSH and LQKENI. The CDR3 reads CASSPNTGHLYEQYF. The CDR3 DNA reads as TGTGCCAGCTCACCAAATACGGGACACCTCTACGAGCAGTACTTC.

The chain links TRBV19 to TRBJ2-1; D gene ambiguous. Per germline, CDR1 LNHDA and CDR2 SQIVND (reference sequence). Trimming pared 5 bases from V and 6 bases from J, leaving 11 bases between. This CDR3 has 13 residues. The CDR3 protein is CASSLTDANEQFF. DNA of the CDR3: TGTGCCAGTAGTCTAACTGATGCCAATGAGCAGTTCTTC.